This TCR beta chain was identified in a study of naive and memory T cell subsets. Four PCR rounds used nested alpha and beta constant region primers plus the SP2 primer. TCRdb re-called the UMI-ligation and nested PCR reads with MiXCR, one entry per CDR3 protein. The data show approximately 22,000 distinct CDR3 sequences, roughly 6% seen once. This clonotype was observed many times. Germline values: CDR1 MNHEY, CDR2 SVGAGI. The CDR3 extends over 13 amino acids. V was cut by 5 bases and J by 2 bases, with 9 bases left in between. The treatment here: skin biopsy from PPD injection site in Mantoux-positive individual. An oligonucleotide containing a UMI was ligated to the 3' end of TCR cDNA. Skin biopsies came from PPD injection sites in Mantoux-positive individuals.

The chain uses TRBV6-5 and TRBJ1-2; no clear D gene. This receptor was identified in an adult in good health. Sequencing used skin, obtained from a tuberculin skin test site. CDR3 coding DNA: TGTGCCAGCAGTGAAGACACCAACTATGGCTACACCTTC. Amino acids: CASSEDTNYGYTF.